This T cell receptor beta chain was sequenced during a study of blood T cell repertoires in COVID-19. The assay was immunoSEQ multiplex PCR, and TCRdb's table has in-frame clones only and misses some. The sample lists roughly 260,000 clones; about nine tenths were seen once. Trimming cost V 5 bases and J 3 bases; bases outside gene matches: 7. The CDR3 loop spans 14 amino acids. CDR1 is SGHVS, CDR2 FQNEAQ, per germline. The chain joins TRBV7-8 to TRBJ2-7; TRBD1 aligns across 7 bases. The receptor was derived from a woman aged 45-65 years who had recovered from COVID-19. Sequenced: peripheral blood. CDR3: CASSIGQVNYEQYF. The CDR3 coding sequence is TGTGCCAGCAGCATTGGACAGGTGAACTACGAGCAGTACTTC.